These 19 T cell receptor beta chains were all obtained from the same sample, sequenced in a study of a mutant IDH1 vaccine in newly diagnosed glioma. Using immunoSEQ multiplex PCR, the repertoire was profiled, and TCRdb retains in-frame clones only, with some absent. The sample contains approximately 82,000 clones, 85% of which appear only once. No antigens are known for them. Described time point: week 23, last vaccination. All doses held 300 ug of mutant IDH1 20-mer peptide, with topical imiquimod. The source was PBMCs, collected from a glioma patient whose treatment included an IDH1 peptide vaccine. The source is a man younger than 40 with glioma. Some clones in this sample may be carry-over from other donors' samples.

This chain joins TRBV19 and TRBJ2-4, with D possibly being TRBD1 (6 bases). The CDR3 is 16 amino acids. Per the germline V gene, CDR1 is LNHDA and CDR2 is SQIVND (reference sequence). Trimming took off 4 bases at V and 8 bases at J, with 21 bases between the two ends. This chain's CDR3 is CASSTPWGQRGDIQYF. The CDR3 DNA follows: TGTGCCAGTAGTACCCCCTGGGGACAACGGGGAGACATTCAGTACTTC.

V usage is TRBV13 and J usage is TRBJ2-1; perhaps D is TRBD1 or TRBD2 (5 bases each). Per germline, CDR1 PRHDT and CDR2 FYEKMQ (reference sequence). The CDR3 loop spans 21 amino acids. With 5 bases removed from V and 0 bases from J, the gap between germline ends came to 29 bases. The CDR3 region is CASSKGREWQGVPSSYNEQFF. The CDR3 DNA is TGTGCCAGCAGCAAAGGACGGGAATGGCAGGGCGTTCCTAGCTCCTACAATGAGCAGTTCTTC.

The gene calls are TRBV11-3 and TRBJ1-2, with D possibly being TRBD1 (6 bases). The CDR3 is 11 residues long. Germline CDR1 SGHNT, CDR2 YENEEA. V was shortened by 5 bases and J by 9 bases, with 10 bases between the two germline ends. Here the CDR3 DNA reads TGTGCCAGCAGCCCCCAGGGGTGCTACACCTTC. This encodes CASSPQGCYTF.

The J gene is TRBJ2-1, the V gene TRBV19, with a tentative D call TRBD2 (7 bases). V was cut by 6 bases and J by 6 bases, with 21 bases left in between. The CDR3 sequence is 16 residues long. Germline V lookup: CDR1 LNHDA, CDR2 SQIVND (reference sequence). CDR3 sequence (DNA): TGTGCCAGTAGCAAGGGGGGGCTGTTACCGAGCAATGAGCAGTTCTTC. The encoded protein is CASSKGGLLPSNEQFF.

J is TRBJ2-2 and V is TRBV7-8; 9 bases are a match to TRBD1. The CDR3 runs 15 residues. Trimming at V came to 7 bases and at J to 4 bases, leaving 7 bases not matched to a gene. From germline, CDR1 is SGHVS and CDR2 FQNEAQ. The CDR3 protein is CASNRDRVITGELFF. The CDR3 DNA reads TGTGCCAGCAACAGGGACAGGGTGATCACCGGGGAGCTGTTTTTT.

V usage is TRBV6-5 and J usage is TRBJ1-1, with a possible D match to TRBD1 (5 bases). The CDR3 sequence is 14 residues long. Germline loops: CDR1 MNHEY, CDR2 SVGAGI. V lost 2 bases and J lost 6, with 13 bases in between. CDR3 residues: CASSYRGGGAEAFF. The DNA for the CDR3 is TGTGCCAGCAGTTACCGAGGTGGGGGTGCTGAAGCTTTCTTT.

This clone showed up just a few times. This rearrangement joins TRBV2 to TRBJ1-5; D not resolved. Trimming removed 5 bases at V and 3 bases at J, with 8 bases between. CDR1 is SNHLY, CDR2 FYNNEI, per germline. The CDR3 loop spans 13 amino acids. CDR3 in amino acids: CASSPNFNQPQHF. The CDR3 nucleotides read TGTGCCAGCAGTCCTAACTTCAATCAGCCCCAGCATTTT.

The chain recombines TRBV5-6 with TRBJ2-1, with D perhaps matching TRBD2 (5 bases). The germline V and J ends were trimmed by 4 bases and 8 bases, with 16 bases remaining between them. The CDR3 runs to 14 residues. The germline V gene encodes CDR1 SGHDT and CDR2 YYEEEE. CDR3 bases: TGTGCCAGCAGCCTTAGCCCCGGAGGTGATGAGCAGTTCTTC. Protein product: CASSLSPGGDEQFF.

The chain is built from TRBV27 and TRBJ1-4; D not certain. The CDR3 runs to 15 residues. V was shortened by 5 bases and J by 5 bases, with 15 bases between the two germline ends. Looked up from germline, CDR1 is MNHEY and CDR2 is SMNVEV (reference sequence). CDR3 in amino acids: CASSTTPARNEKLFF. DNA of the CDR3: TGTGCCAGCAGTACGACACCGGCAAGGAATGAAAAACTGTTTTTT.

The rearrangement uses TRBV11-2 and TRBJ1-2, with D possibly matching TRBD1 (6 bases). This CDR3 has 17 amino acids. V lost 11 bases and J lost 4, with 29 bases in between. Per the germline V gene, CDR1 is SGHAT and CDR2 is FQNNGV. CDR3 protein: CAGQGHSQGGVGYGYTF. DNA of the CDR3: TGTGCCGGCCAGGGGCACAGCCAGGGTGGGGTGGGCTATGGCTACACCTTC. Supplemented by reference TRBV11-2 and TRBJ1-2, the full variable domain reads EAGVAQSPRYKIIEKRQSVAFWCNPISGHATLYWYQQILGQGPKLLIQFQNNGVVDDSQLPKDRFSAERLKGVDSTLKIQPAKLEDSAVYLCAGQGHSQGGVGYGYTFGSGTRLTVV.

The chain has TRBV2 and TRBJ2-3, with 12 bases identical to TRBD2. This CDR3 comprises 13 residues. The trim removed 2 bases at V and 14 bases at J, leaving 5 bases unmatched. The germline gives CDR1 SNHLY, CDR2 FYNNEI. The CDR3: CASSELAGGRLYF. CDR3 nucleotides: TGTGCCAGCAGTGAACTAGCGGGGGGGCGGCTGTATTTT.

A few counts support this clone. This chain connects TRBV19 to TRBJ1-5, with no clear D. The germline V gene has CDR1 LNHDA and CDR2 SQIVND (reference sequence). The CDR3 length is 13 residues. V was cut by 3 bases and J by 9 bases, with 12 bases left in between. In DNA, the CDR3 is TGTGCCAGTAGTATTGGCGGTGGAGGGCCCCAGCATTTT. Protein sequence: CASSIGGGGPQHF.

The gene calls are TRBV30 and TRBJ1-3; no firm D call. V was clipped by 4 bases and J by 0 bases, with 4 bases between them. This CDR3 spans 12 amino acids. Per germline, CDR1 GTSNPN and CDR2 SVGIG (reference sequence). The chain's CDR3 is CAWKRSGNTIYF. The CDR3 region has the DNA TGTGCCTGGAAGCGCTCTGGAAACACCATATATTTT.

This chain uses TRBV7-3 with TRBJ2-3; D remains unclear. Germline loops: CDR1 SGHTA, CDR2 FQGTGA. V was trimmed by 5 bases and J by 6 bases, leaving 12 bases between them. The CDR3 is made up of 13 amino acids. CDR3 sequence reads: CASSPGPLDTQYF. CDR3 bases: TGTGCCAGCAGCCCTGGACCGCTCGATACGCAGTATTTT.

This chain uses TRBV7-3 with TRBJ2-1; D may correspond to TRBD1 or TRBD2 (7 bases each). This CDR3 spans 17 amino acids. V lost 6 bases and J 6 bases, leaving 24 bases between the germline ends. From germline, CDR1 is SGHTA and CDR2 FQGTGA. Here the CDR3 reads CASSPRGGLGMSNEQFF. CDR3 nucleotides: TGTGCCAGCAGTCCCAGGGGGGGTCTAGGCATGAGCAATGAGCAGTTCTTC.

This clone has just one count. The chain is built from TRBV5-1 and TRBJ1-4; 7 bases map to TRBD1. The J segment lost 5 bases and the V segment lost 4 bases, leaving 8 bases of the junction unmatched. Germline V gene data show CDR1 as SGHRS and CDR2 as YFSETQ. CDR3 length equals 15 residues. CDR3 residues: CASSPTGTANEKLFF. In DNA form, the CDR3 reads TGCGCCAGCAGCCCTACCGGGACAGCGAATGAAAAACTGTTTTTT.

The J gene is TRBJ1-4, the V gene TRBV20-1; D gene uncertain. Germline V lookup: CDR1 DFQATT, CDR2 SNEGSKA (reference sequence). The V end was cut by 7 bases, the J end by 5 bases, with 8 bases between. This CDR3 has 11 amino acids. CDR3 nucleotides: TGCAGTGGGGCGAAAAATGAAAAACTGTTTTTT. Translating gives CSGAKNEKLFF.

The chain couples TRBV9 to TRBJ2-1; tentative D call: TRBD1 (6 bases). CDR3 length: 13 amino acids. Germline lookup yields CDR1 SGDLS and CDR2 YYNGEE. Between the trimmed V and J ends, which lost 2 bases and 8 bases, there was a span of 11 bases. This chain's CDR3 is CASSVEQGDEQFF. The CDR3 nucleotides read TGTGCCAGCAGCGTGGAACAGGGCGATGAGCAGTTCTTC.

The rearrangement uses TRBV7-6 and TRBJ2-3; 7 positions agree with TRBD1. Germline V gives CDR1 SGHVS, CDR2 FNYEAQ. The CDR3 totals 16 residues. Trimming took 2 bases from V and 4 from J; bases not matched to a gene: 9. Here the CDR3 DNA reads TGTGCCAGCAGCTTAAAAACAGGGGCTTGGGCAGATACGCAGTATTTT. Amino acids: CASSLKTGAWADTQYF.